These 5 T cell receptor beta chains originate from one sample sequenced in a study of T cells in Graves' hyperthyroidism and ophthalmopathy. The investigators amplified TCR beta CDR3 regions from RNA transcripts. The HTBI primer set drove a first-round RT-PCR of the TCR CDR3. MiXCR was run by TCRdb on the multiplex PCR reads, yielding one entry per CDR3 protein. The table has around 520,000 distinct CDR3 sequences, over 13% seen once. The source material was blood. All receptors come from a woman aged 18-29 years with Graves' hyperthyroidism.

The chain recombines TRBV9 with TRBJ1-3; TRBD1 agrees at 11 bases. V dropped 3 bases and J dropped 2; count of bases not matched to a gene: 4. CDR3 length: 16 residues. Germline V lookup: CDR1 SGDLS, CDR2 YYNGEE. CDR3 coding DNA: TGTGCCAGCAGCGCCCCGGACAGGGGGCCTGGAAACACCATATATTTT. It codes for CASSAPDRGPGNTIYF.

This clonotype came up many times. This chain uses TRBV11-3 with TRBJ2-7; 8 bases align to TRBD2. The CDR3 has 14 amino acids. J was trimmed by 0 bases and V by 5 bases; bases with no gene match: 3. Germline assignment: CDR1 SGHNT and CDR2 YENEEA. The CDR3 reads CASSHTSGSYEQYF. The CDR3 nucleotides read TGTGCCAGCAGCCATACTAGCGGCTCCTACGAGCAGTACTTC.

This clonotype was observed at least ten times. The J gene is TRBJ2-1, the V gene TRBV27; D is possibly TRBD2 (6 bases). Germline assignment: CDR1 MNHEY and CDR2 SMNVEV (reference sequence). With 7 bases removed from V and 0 bases from J, the gap between germline ends came to 13 bases. This CDR3 is built from 15 residues. The CDR3 is CASTWRVSSYNEQFF. CDR3 nucleotides: TGTGCCAGCACATGGAGGGTCAGCTCCTACAATGAGCAGTTCTTC.

This clonotype appeared many times. The chain carries TRBV6-1 and TRBJ2-3; 7 nucleotides agree with TRBD2. V gave up 5 bases and J gave up 2 bases; unmatched junction bases: 10. CDR3 size: 16 residues. Per germline, CDR1 MNHNS and CDR2 SASEGT. CDR3 DNA: TGTGCCAGCAGTAACGAGGCGGGGGTGGCCACAGATACGCAGTATTTT. Protein sequence: CASSNEAGVATDTQYF.

This clonotype was seen ten or more times. V gene TRBV6-1 combines with J gene TRBJ2-5, with D perhaps being TRBD1 or TRBD2 (5 bases each). The ends were cut back, 5 bases at V and 4 bases at J, with 17 bases in the middle. Germline CDR1 MNHNS, CDR2 SASEGT. The CDR3 spans 15 residues. The DNA of the CDR3 is TGTGCCAGCAGTCCTTTGGGACCGCCCCTAGAGACCCAGTACTTC. Encoded protein: CASSPLGPPLETQYF.